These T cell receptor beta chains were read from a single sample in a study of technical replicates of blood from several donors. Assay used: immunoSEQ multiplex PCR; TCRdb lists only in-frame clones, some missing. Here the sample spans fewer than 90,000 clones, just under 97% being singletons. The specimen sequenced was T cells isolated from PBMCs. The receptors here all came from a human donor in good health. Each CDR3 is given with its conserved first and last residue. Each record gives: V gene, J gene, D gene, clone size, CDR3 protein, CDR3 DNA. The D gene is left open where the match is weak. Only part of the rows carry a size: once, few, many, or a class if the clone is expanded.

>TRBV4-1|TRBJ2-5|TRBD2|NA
CASSQTGLARKETQYF
TGCGCCAGCAGCCAAACGGGACTAGCGAGGAAGGAGACCCAGTACTTC
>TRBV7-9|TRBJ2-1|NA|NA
CASSPEGWGRGMMIEQFF
TGTGCCAGCAGCCCGGAGGGTTGGGGAAGGGGTATGATGATCGAGCAGTTCTTC
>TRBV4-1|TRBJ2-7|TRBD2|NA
CASGRTSDSYEQYF
TGCGCCAGCGGGAGGACTAGCGACTCCTACGAGCAGTACTTC
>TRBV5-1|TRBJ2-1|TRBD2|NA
CASSSIAGLTYNEQFF
TGCGCCAGCAGCTCCATAGCGGGACTAACCTACAATGAGCAGTTCTTC
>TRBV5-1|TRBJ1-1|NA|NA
CASSGRREGKNTEAFF
TGCGCCAGCAGCGGCCGGCGGGAGGGCAAGAACACTGAAGCTTTCTTT
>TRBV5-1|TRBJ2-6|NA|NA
CASSYFNVLTF
TGCGCCAGCAGTTACTTCAACGTCCTGACTTTC
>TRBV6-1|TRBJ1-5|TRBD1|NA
CASSEGNRGLGQPQHF
TGTGCCAGCAGTGAAGGGAACAGGGGGCTGGGACAGCCCCAGCATTTT
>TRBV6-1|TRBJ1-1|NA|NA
CASSWGPNTEAFF
TGTGCCAGCAGTTGGGGCCCGAACACTGAAGCTTTCTTT
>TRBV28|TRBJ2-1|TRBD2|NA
CASSGLAVYNEQFF
TGTGCCAGCAGCGGACTAGCGGTATACAATGAGCAGTTCTTC
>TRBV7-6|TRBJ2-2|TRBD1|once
CASSNRGKNTGELFF
TGTGCCAGCAGCAACAGGGGGAAAAACACCGGGGAGCTGTTTTTT
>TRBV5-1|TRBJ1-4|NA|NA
CASSWRDEKLFF
TGCGCCAGCAGCTGGCGGGATGAAAAACTGTTTTTT
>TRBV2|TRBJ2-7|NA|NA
CASRPTGYEQYF
TGTGCCAGCAGGCCCACGGGGTACGAGCAGTACTTC
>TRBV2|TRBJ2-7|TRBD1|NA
CASIQRQGAAEQYF
TGTGCCAGCATCCAACGACAGGGGGCGGCCGAGCAGTACTTC
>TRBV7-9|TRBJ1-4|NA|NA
CASSSAREKLFF
TGTGCCAGCAGCTCCGCCAGGGAAAAACTGTTTTTT
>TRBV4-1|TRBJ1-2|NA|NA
CASSQDWTANYGYTF
TGCGCCAGCAGCCAAGATTGGACAGCTAACTATGGCTACACCTTC
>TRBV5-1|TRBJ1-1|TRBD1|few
CASSSTGTGVYTEAFF
TGCGCCAGCAGCTCCACCGGGACAGGGGTATACACTGAAGCTTTCTTT
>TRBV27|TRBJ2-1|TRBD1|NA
CASSLSGTGVRNEQFF
TGTGCCAGCAGTTTATCCGGGACAGGGGTACGGAATGAGCAGTTCTTC
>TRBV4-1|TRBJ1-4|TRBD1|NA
CASSLRTGIHNFNEKLFF
TGCGCCAGCAGCCTACGGACAGGCATACACAATTTTAATGAAAAACTGTTTTTT
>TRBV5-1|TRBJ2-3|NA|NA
CASSLMWAEDTQYF
TGCGCCAGCAGCTTGATGTGGGCTGAAGATACGCAGTATTTT
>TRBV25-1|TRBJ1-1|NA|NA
CASSVGDIEAFF
TGTGCCAGCAGTGTCGGTGACATTGAAGCTTTCTTT
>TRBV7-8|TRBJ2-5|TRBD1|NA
CASSLVGTGQETQYF
TGTGCCAGCAGCTTAGTGGGGACAGGACAAGAGACCCAGTACTTC
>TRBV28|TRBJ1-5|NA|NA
CASSLYGNRFRNQPQHF
TGTGCCAGCAGTTTATACGGGAATAGGTTTCGGAATCAGCCCCAGCATTTT
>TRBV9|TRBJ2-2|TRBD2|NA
CASSTQPGLGVTGELFF
TGTGCCAGCAGCACACAACCGGGACTAGGGGTAACCGGGGAGCTGTTTTTT
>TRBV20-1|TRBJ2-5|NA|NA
CSGSRGETQYF
TGCAGTGGCTCCAGAGGCGAGACCCAGTACTTC
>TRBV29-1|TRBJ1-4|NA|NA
CSVGATNEKLFF
TGCAGCGTTGGGGCGACTAATGAAAAACTGTTTTTT
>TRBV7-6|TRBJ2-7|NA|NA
CASSSYRVHEQYF
TGTGCCAGCAGCTCGTACAGGGTCCACGAGCAGTACTTC
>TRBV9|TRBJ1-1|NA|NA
CASSVRQGGTEAFF
TGTGCCAGCAGCGTTCGGCAGGGTGGCACTGAAGCTTTCTTT
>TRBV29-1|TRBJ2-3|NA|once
CSIYSRDTQYF
TGCAGTATATACTCGCGGGATACGCAGTATTTT